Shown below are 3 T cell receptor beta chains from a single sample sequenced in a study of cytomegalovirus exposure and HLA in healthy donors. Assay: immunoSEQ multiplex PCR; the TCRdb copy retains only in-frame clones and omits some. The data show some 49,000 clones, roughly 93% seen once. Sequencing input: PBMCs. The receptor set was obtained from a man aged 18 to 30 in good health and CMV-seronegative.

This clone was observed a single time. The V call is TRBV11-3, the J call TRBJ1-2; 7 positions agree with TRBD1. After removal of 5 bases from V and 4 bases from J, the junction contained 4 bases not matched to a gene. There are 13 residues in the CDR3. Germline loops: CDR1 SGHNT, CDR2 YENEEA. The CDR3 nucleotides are TGTGCCAGCAGCGTGGGACAGTTCTATGGCTACACCTTC. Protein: CASSVGQFYGYTF.

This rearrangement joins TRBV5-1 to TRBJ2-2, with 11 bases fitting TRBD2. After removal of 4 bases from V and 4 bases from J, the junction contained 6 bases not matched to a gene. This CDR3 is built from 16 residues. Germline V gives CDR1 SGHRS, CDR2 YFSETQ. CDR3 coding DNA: TGCGCCAGCAGCACCATAGCGGGAGGGCCCACCGGGGAGCTGTTTTTT. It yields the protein CASSTIAGGPTGELFF.

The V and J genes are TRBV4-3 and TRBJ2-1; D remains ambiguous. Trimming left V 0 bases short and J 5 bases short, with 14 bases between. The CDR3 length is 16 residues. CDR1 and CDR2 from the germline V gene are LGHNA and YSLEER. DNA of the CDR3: TGCGCCAGCAGCCAAGATTTCCGCGAATTAAACAATGAGCAGTTCTTC. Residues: CASSQDFRELNNEQFF.